These 18 T cell receptor beta chains came from one sample sequenced in a study of OX40 agonist ivuxolimab in advanced cancers. Library preparation used the immunoSEQ multiplex PCR assay. TCRdb stores this immuneACCESS table with in-frame sequences only. Part of the clones is absent; in the studies checked, under half of the shortfall reflects unresolved V genes, and no reason is known for the rest. The sample table shows about 110,000 clones, and more than 85% are seen once. The ten largest clonotypes hold about 0.67% of the sample. This sample comprised CD4+ or CD8+ T cells sorted from blood, obtained in a trial of the OX40 agonist ivuxolimab. All receptors come from an adult with an advanced solid tumor such as melanoma, head and neck, liver or kidney cancer.

A few counts support this clone. The J gene is TRBJ1-2, the V gene TRBV30; D perhaps matches TRBD1 (5 bases). The CDR3 sequence is 12 residues long. The germline V gene has CDR1 GTSNPN and CDR2 SVGIG (reference sequence). The CDR3 DNA is TGTGCTGCCAGAACGTACGGGGACGGCTACACCTTC. This gives the protein CAARTYGDGYTF.

The rearrangement uses TRBV4-1 and TRBJ2-1; D gene ambiguous. V lost 1 base to trimming and J lost 9 bases, with 22 bases between them. The germline V gene has CDR1 MGHRA and CDR2 YSYEKL. This CDR3 has 17 residues. CDR3: CASSQARAHPVVGEQFF. The CDR3 coding sequence is TGCGCCAGCAGCCAAGCTAGGGCCCACCCGGTTGTAGGTGAGCAGTTCTTC.

The CDR3 nucleotides read TGTGCCAGCTCACCAAACAGGGGCTACGAGCAGTACTTC. Amino acids: CASSPNRGYEQYF. The chain carries TRBV18 and TRBJ2-7; 7 nucleotides match TRBD1. Looked up from germline, CDR1 is KGHSH and CDR2 is LQKENI. The ends lost 2 bases at V and 3 bases at J; junction bases unmatched: 1. This CDR3 has 13 residues.

This chain connects TRBV7-8 to TRBJ1-2; TRBD1 matches 7 bases. The germline V gene encodes CDR1 SGHVS and CDR2 FQNEAQ. The CDR3 sequence is 15 residues long. The trim removed 5 bases at V and 4 bases at J, leaving 10 bases unmatched. The CDR3 is CASSPASGGSYGYTF. The CDR3 DNA is TGTGCCAGCAGCCCCGCTTCAGGGGGAAGCTATGGCTACACCTTC.

This chain links TRBV13 with TRBJ2-3; D uncertain. The CDR3 loop spans 14 amino acids. CDR1 and CDR2 from the germline V gene are PRHDT and FYEKMQ (reference sequence). V was cut by 4 bases and J by 1 base, with 9 bases left in between. CDR3 sequence reads: CASSSPFRTDTQYF. The CDR3 bases are TGTGCCAGCAGCTCCCCCTTCCGCACAGATACGCAGTATTTT.

This chain connects TRBV18 to TRBJ2-5, with D perhaps TRBD2 (5 bases). V gave up 4 bases and J gave up 5 bases, with 11 bases separating them. The CDR3 loop spans 13 amino acids. CDR1 and CDR2 from the germline V gene are KGHSH and LQKENI. The CDR3 protein is CASSLRDLETQYF. The DNA of the CDR3 is TGTGCCAGCTCACTCCGGGATTTGGAGACCCAGTACTTC.

J is TRBJ2-2 and V is TRBV9; 10 bases line up with TRBD2. This CDR3 is 15 amino acids long. Looked up from germline, CDR1 is SGDLS and CDR2 is YYNGEE. V gave up 5 bases and J gave up 6 bases; unmatched junction bases: 7. In DNA form, the CDR3 reads TGTGCCAGCAGTAGGCCGGGACTAGCGTCCGGGGAGCTGTTTTTT. Its translation is CASSRPGLASGELFF.

V and J are TRBV4-1 and TRBJ2-7; either TRBD1 or TRBD2 may fit D (5 bases each). V lost 3 bases to trimming and J lost 3 bases, with 18 bases between them. CDR3 length equals 16 residues. Germline V gene data show CDR1 as MGHRA and CDR2 as YSYEKL. CDR3 DNA sequence: TGCGCCAGCAGCCACAAGGCTGGGACGGTGAACTACGAGCAGTACTTC. This sequence encodes CASSHKAGTVNYEQYF.

The genes are TRBV27 and TRBJ1-4, with D possibly matching TRBD1 (6 bases). Germline loops: CDR1 MNHEY, CDR2 SMNVEV (reference sequence). CDR3 length: 15 amino acids. With 7 bases removed from V and 0 bases from J, the gap between germline ends came to 12 bases. CDR3 DNA sequence: TGTGCCAGCAACCCCAGGGGTGCAACTAATGAAAAACTGTTTTTT. It specifies CASNPRGATNEKLFF.

The genes are TRBV14 and TRBJ1-6; D remains unclear. Trimming pared 0 bases from V and 5 bases from J, leaving 11 bases between. CDR1 is SGHDN, CDR2 FVKESK, per germline. The CDR3 totals 16 residues. The CDR3 sequence is CASSQETLRNNSPLHF. The CDR3 DNA reads TGTGCCAGCAGCCAAGAAACCTTACGGAATAATTCACCCCTCCACTTT.

This chain links TRBV5-1 with TRBJ1-4; 7 nucleotides align to TRBD1. Germline-derived CDR1 and CDR2 are SGHRS and YFSETQ. CDR3 length equals 15 residues. Trimming at V came to 0 bases and at J to 6 bases, leaving 5 bases not matched to a gene. CDR3: CASSLGGGTDEKLFF. CDR3 coding DNA: TGCGCCAGCAGCTTGGGGGGAGGGACAGATGAAAAACTGTTTTTT.

This rearrangement joins TRBV4-1 to TRBJ2-7; no reliable D call. CDR3 length: 15 residues. Germline CDR1 MGHRA, CDR2 YSYEKL. V shed 1 base and J shed 2 bases, with 12 bases lying between them. CDR3 loop: CASSQAETATYEQYF. As DNA, the CDR3 is TGCGCCAGCAGCCAAGCGGAGACGGCCACCTACGAGCAGTACTTC.

The rearrangement links TRBV5-1 to TRBJ2-4; perhaps D is TRBD1 or TRBD2 (5 bases each). The V end was cut by 4 bases, the J end by 5 bases, with 22 bases between. The CDR3 consists of 17 residues. Germline assignment: CDR1 SGHRS and CDR2 YFSETQ. Here the CDR3 reads CASSPNPNTGRENIQYF. In DNA form, the CDR3 reads TGCGCCAGCAGCCCCAACCCTAACACGGGGCGGGAAAACATTCAGTACTTC.

This chain uses TRBV14 with TRBJ1-6; 7 bases fit TRBD1. Germline V CDR1 and CDR2: SGHDN, FVKESK. The junction had 12 bases not matched to a gene; V was cut back by 5 bases and J by 14 bases. The CDR3 is 14 residues long. The chain's CDR3 is CASSLDLAGGSLHF. CDR3 nucleotides: TGTGCCAGCAGCTTGGACCTGGCAGGGGGGTCCCTCCACTTT.

The rearrangement joins TRBV2 to TRBJ2-1; D may correspond to TRBD1 or TRBD2 (5 bases each). This CDR3 region has 13 residues. Looked up from germline, CDR1 is SNHLY and CDR2 is FYNNEI. The V and J ends lost 6 bases and 10 bases respectively, with 16 bases between them. The CDR3 reads CASRADGAPEQFF. As DNA, the CDR3 is TGTGCCAGCAGAGCAGACGGGGCGCCGGAGCAGTTCTTC.

The rearrangement links TRBV6-1 to TRBJ2-3; no reliable D call. Germline V gene sequence: CDR1 MNHNS, CDR2 SASEGT. The CDR3 totals 12 residues. Trimming cost V 1 base and J 5 bases, with 4 bases left between them. CDR3 protein: CASSEVLDTQYF. The CDR3, as DNA: TGTGCCAGCAGTGAAGTTTTAGATACGCAGTATTTT.

V gene TRBV7-8 combines with J gene TRBJ1-5, with D maybe TRBD1 (5 bases). The germline V and J ends were trimmed by 2 bases and 1 base, with 15 bases remaining between them. Germline V gene lookup returns CDR1 SGHVS and CDR2 FQNEAQ. The CDR3 runs to 17 residues. The CDR3 nucleotides are TGTGCCAGCAGCTTAATGGGGCTGGGGGTGAGCAATCAGCCCCAGCATTTT. Its translation: CASSLMGLGVSNQPQHF.

For the CDR3, the DNA is TGTGCCAGCAGTGAACCACGCGGCAGAGAGACCCAGTACTTC. Its protein product is CASSEPRGRETQYF. V and J are TRBV6-1 and TRBJ2-5, with D hard to call. The germline V and J ends were trimmed by 2 bases and 4 bases, with 11 bases remaining between them. The CDR3 has 14 residues. Germline CDR1 is MNHNS and CDR2 is SASEGT.